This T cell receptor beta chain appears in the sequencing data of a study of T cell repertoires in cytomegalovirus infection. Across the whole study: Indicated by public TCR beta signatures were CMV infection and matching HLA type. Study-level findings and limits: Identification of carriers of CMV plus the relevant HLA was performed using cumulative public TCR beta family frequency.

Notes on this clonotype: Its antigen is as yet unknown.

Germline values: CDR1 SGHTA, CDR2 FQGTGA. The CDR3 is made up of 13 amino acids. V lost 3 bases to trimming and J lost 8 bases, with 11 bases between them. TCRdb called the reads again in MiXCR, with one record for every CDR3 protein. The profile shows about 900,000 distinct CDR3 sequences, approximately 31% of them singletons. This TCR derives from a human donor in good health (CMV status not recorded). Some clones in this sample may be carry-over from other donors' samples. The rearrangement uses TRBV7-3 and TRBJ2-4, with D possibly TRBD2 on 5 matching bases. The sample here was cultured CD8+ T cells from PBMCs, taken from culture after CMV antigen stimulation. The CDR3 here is CASSFKLGDIQYF. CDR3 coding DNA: TGTGCCAGCAGCTTTAAACTAGGAGACATTCAGTACTTC.